The 20 T cell receptor beta chains reported below all come from one sample, sequenced in a study of blood T cells in healthy people across ages. Next came a second PCR, run for about 7 to 12 cycles, which used a sample-barcoded 5' primer along with a J-beta primer mix. MiXCR, run by TCRdb on the 5' RACE reads, gives a single entry per CDR3 protein. This table has around 670,000 distinct CDR3 sequences, approximately 30% appearing once. Sample: blood. The source of these receptors is a woman of 80 years or more in good health.

This clonotype was recorded at least ten times. The chain couples TRBV20-1 to TRBJ1-1; no firm D call. This CDR3 contains 16 residues. Germline V gene lookup returns CDR1 DFQATT and CDR2 SNEGSKA (reference sequence). The V gene lost 0 bases and the J gene lost 0 bases, with 14 bases spanning the gap. The CDR3 is CSARDLFRTVNTEAFF. In DNA, the CDR3 is TGCAGTGCTAGAGATCTCTTTCGGACGGTGAACACTGAAGCTTTCTTT.

This chain joins TRBV3-1 and TRBJ2-1; 10 bases agree with TRBD2. V lost 4 bases, J lost 6 bases, and 6 bases stayed unmatched. CDR1 and CDR2 (germline): LGHDT, YNNKEL (reference sequence). This CDR3 is built from 15 residues. CDR3 sequence: CASSPRASGGNEQFF. DNA of the CDR3: TGTGCCAGCAGCCCCCGGGCTAGCGGGGGCAATGAGCAGTTCTTC.

This clonotype turned up a few times. A much larger clonotype is one base distant, so this may be a read error. The chain employs TRBV20-1 and TRBJ2-5, with TRBD2 matching 12 bases. The CDR3 totals 16 residues. CDR1 is DFQATT, CDR2 SNEGSKA, per germline (reference sequence). The junction had 18 bases not matched to a gene; V was cut back by 5 bases and J by 11 bases. The CDR3 sequence: CSAPGLAGNPYNEQYF. CDR3 sequence (DNA): TGCAGTGCTCCCGGACTAGCGGGAAACCCCTACAATGAGCAGTACTTC.

Only a few counts were recorded for this clonotype. The chain links TRBV29-1 to TRBJ2-3, with 13 bases aligning to TRBD2. The CDR3 runs 15 residues. Unmatched junction bases numbered 2, after V lost 4 bases and J lost 1 base. Germline loops: CDR1 SQVTM, CDR2 ANQGSEA. In DNA, the CDR3 is TGCAGCGTTGCCGGACTAGCGGGAGGCACAGATACGCAGTATTTT. It translates to CSVAGLAGGTDTQYF.

This clonotype has more than one count but fewer than ten. This chain links TRBV20-1 with TRBJ1-2; D remains ambiguous. Trimming removed 6 bases from V and 0 bases from J, with 8 bases in between. From germline, CDR1 is DFQATT and CDR2 SNEGSKA (reference sequence). The CDR3 loop spans 12 amino acids. CDR3: CSAKQPNYGYTF. DNA for the CDR3: TGCAGTGCGAAACAGCCTAACTATGGCTACACCTTC.

Ten or more counts support this clonotype. The chain recombines TRBV3-1 with TRBJ1-2; D remains unclear. The CDR3 extends over 15 amino acids. Germline V lookup: CDR1 LGHDT, CDR2 YNNKEL (reference sequence). V lost 5 bases to trimming and J lost 8 bases, with 21 bases between them. The CDR3 DNA follows: TGTGCCAGCAGCTTTAGAGGCGCGGGAAGAGGCGGCTACACCTTC. Translation gives CASSFRGAGRGGYTF.

The chain links TRBV30 to TRBJ2-7; possibly TRBD1 for D (6 bases). V was clipped by 2 bases and J by 7 bases, with 15 bases between them. The CDR3 runs 13 residues. Per germline, CDR1 GTSNPN and CDR2 SVGIG (reference sequence). The CDR3 nucleotides are TGTGCCTGGAGTCCCTCCCCCCAGGGGGAGCAGTACTTC. It codes for CAWSPSPQGEQYF.

V usage is TRBV29-1 and J usage is TRBJ2-5; D might be TRBD1 or TRBD2, each matching 6 bases. With 7 bases removed from V and 11 bases from J, the gap between germline ends came to 23 bases. The CDR3 consists of 13 residues. Germline V gene data show CDR1 as SQVTM and CDR2 as ANQGSEA. The CDR3 DNA sequence: TGCAGCGCAGGGGACTCGAGAGGAGAGGCTCAGTACTTC. It translates to CSAGDSRGEAQYF.

As regards this clonotype: This may come from a read error, since a much larger clone is one base off. The chain is built from TRBV7-3 and TRBJ2-1; 7 bases fit TRBD2. The CDR3 extends over 20 amino acids. From germline, CDR1 is SGHTA and CDR2 FQGTGA. V gave up 0 bases and J gave up 5 bases; unmatched junction bases: 19. Written as DNA, the CDR3 is TGTGCCAGCAGCTTAACTGCCCGGCGGGGGAGCCTTGCAGTCGACAATGAGCAGTTCTTC. It specifies CASSLTARRGSLAVDNEQFF.

This clonotype was counted many times. The chain has TRBV20-1 and TRBJ2-1, with 11 bases identical to TRBD2. Germline V gene data show CDR1 as DFQATT and CDR2 as SNEGSKA (reference sequence). V lost 0 bases to trimming and J lost 8 bases; unmatched junction nucleotides: 6. CDR3 length: 15 residues. The CDR3 loop is CSARDVSGGADEQFF. The CDR3 nucleotides read TGCAGTGCTAGAGATGTTAGCGGGGGGGCGGATGAGCAGTTCTTC.

This clonotype was found once. The genes are TRBV2 and TRBJ2-7; D gene unclear. The CDR3 runs 13 residues. Germline lookup yields CDR1 SNHLY and CDR2 FYNNEI. V gave up 4 bases and J gave up 5 bases, with 12 bases separating them. The CDR3 reads CASSGLGRNEQYF. The CDR3 DNA reads TGTGCCAGCAGTGGTTTGGGAAGAAACGAGCAGTACTTC.

This clonotype was found many times. The chain couples TRBV7-2 to TRBJ2-3, with 9 bases lining up with TRBD2. The CDR3 has 18 amino acids. The V gene end was trimmed by 2 bases and the J gene end by 6 bases; junction bases not matched to a gene: 15. CDR1 and CDR2 (germline): SGHTA, FQGNSA. The CDR3 DNA reads as TGTGCCAGCAGCTTAAGGGACAGATCTAGCGGGGTAATGGATACGCAGTATTTT. Translating it yields CASSLRDRSSGVMDTQYF.

CDR3 coding DNA: TGTGCCAGCAGCTTCGGAAATCAGCCCCAGTATTTT. It translates to CASSFGNQPQYF. The chain employs TRBV7-9 and TRBJ1-5; D not certain. The DNA end is more similar to TRBJ2-3, so the J call may be wrong. Germline V gene sequence: CDR1 SEHNR, CDR2 FQNEAQ (reference sequence). The CDR3 consists of 12 residues.

This chain connects TRBV6-5 to TRBJ2-7, with 10 bases matching TRBD2. Germline V gives CDR1 MNHEY, CDR2 SVGAGI. The CDR3 totals 16 residues. J lost 7 bases, V lost 0 bases, and 9 bases had no gene match. In nucleotides, the CDR3 is TGTGCCAGCAGTTACTCGTTCGGACTAGCGGCCAAGGAGCAGTACTTC. As protein: CASSYSFGLAAKEQYF.

The V call is TRBV6-1, the J call TRBJ2-5; 7 positions agree with TRBD1. This CDR3 has 16 amino acids. Germline assignment: CDR1 MNHNS and CDR2 SASEGT. Losses at the gene ends were 1 base for V and 5 bases for J; bases not matched to a gene: 10. CDR3 protein: CASSEVRGGGWETQYF. The CDR3 nucleotides read TGTGCCAGCAGTGAAGTGAGAGGGGGCGGTTGGGAGACCCAGTACTTC.

Many counts were recorded for this clonotype. This rearrangement joins TRBV15 to TRBJ1-2; TRBD1 might be the D (5 bases). The germline V gene has CDR1 LNHNV and CDR2 YYDKDF (reference sequence). The V gene lost 0 bases and the J gene lost 5 bases, with 16 bases spanning the gap. The CDR3 has 16 residues. The CDR3 DNA follows: TGTGCCACCAGCAGAGATCTGGGCCTCGAGGGGTATGGCTACACCTTC. Amino acid sequence: CATSRDLGLEGYGYTF.

A note on this clonotype: One junction end disagrees with the germline gene, perhaps due to a read error. The CDR3 DNA follows: TGTGCCAGCAGTTTAGGGAGGAGGCAGGGGAAGACTTATACACAGTATTTT. It codes for CASSLGRRQGKTYTQYF. The chain uses TRBV28 and TRBJ2-3; the D call may be TRBD1 or TRBD2 (6 bases each). The CDR3 is made up of 17 amino acids. In germline, CDR1 is MDHEN, CDR2 SYDVKM.

Only a few counts were recorded for this clonotype. The chain carries TRBV6-1 and TRBJ2-2; the D gene could be TRBD1 or TRBD2 (5 bases each). The CDR3 spans 16 residues. The germline V gene encodes CDR1 MNHNS and CDR2 SASEGT. V lost 8 bases and J 3 bases, leaving 19 bases between the germline ends. The DNA for the CDR3 is TGTGCCAGCGGTGGGGACGGGATGGTTTACACCGGGGAGCTGTTTTTT. As protein: CASGGDGMVYTGELFF.

This clonotype was counted between two and nine times. The junction differs from germline at one of its ends, possibly a read error. CDR3 region: CASSLSGTEVEKPFF. The CDR3, as DNA: TGCGCCAGCAGCTTGTCCGGGACAGAGGTAGAAAAACCGTTTTTT. The J gene is TRBJ1-4, the V gene TRBV5-1, with TRBD1 matching 7 bases. Germline CDR1 is SGHRS and CDR2 is YFSETQ. This CDR3 is built from 15 residues.

This clonotype showed up just a few times. The chain carries TRBV27 and TRBJ2-3; D gene ambiguous. Deletions cut 0 bases from V and 5 bases from J, with 6 bases between. The CDR3 loop spans 13 amino acids. Germline CDR1 is MNHEY and CDR2 is SMNVEV (reference sequence). CDR3 sequence (DNA): TGTGCCAGCAGTTTATCGTGGGAAGATACGCAGTATTTT. Its protein product is CASSLSWEDTQYF.